This T cell receptor beta chain was sequenced in a study of tumor-infiltrating lymphocytes in primary liver carcinoma. Findings and caveats of the study: Significantly greater top-250-clone fractions characterized tumors relative to blood (p = 0.039).

This clonotype was seen a single time. Its antigen is unknown. This CDR3 is missing its conserved last phenylalanine or tryptophan, likely due to a read error. Scientists recovered RNA and DNA together from roughly 21-30 mg of unsorted bulk tissue. This CDR3 spans 13 amino acids. The germline V gene encodes CDR1 MNHNY and CDR2 SVGAGI (reference sequence). Trimming removed 4 bases at V and 13 bases at J, with 17 bases between. A primer matching the constant region was used to make TCR beta cDNA from 450 to 550 ng of total RNA. Slightly modified ARM-PCR, run as three nested multiplex PCR rounds, produced the TCR beta libraries. PCR rounds one and two used TRBV1-TRBV30 forward primers with a C-beta reverse primer for around 9 cycles each. TCRdb re-analysed the multiplex PCR reads in MiXCR, keeping a single row per CDR3 protein. The sample lists some 46,000 distinct CDR3 sequences, roughly 74% seen once, with 35% to 45% in the top ten.

This chain joins TRBV6-6 and TRBJ2-1; D gene ambiguous. The sample comprised tumor-adjacent normal liver tissue. The TCR sequence derives from a woman under 40 with primary liver carcinoma and hepatitis B virus infection. DNA of the CDR3: TGTGCCAGCAGTTTGTACCCCGGCGGTGAACAGTTCTTA. As protein: CASSLYPGGEQFL.